This T cell receptor (beta chain) was observed in a study of low-dose radiotherapy and immunotherapy resistance in tumors. Both TCRalpha and TCRbeta chains were reverse transcribed with V-gene-specific primers. TCR amplification involved about 21 PCR cycles with a constant-region primer and V-primer adapter. One entry per CDR3 protein results from TCRdb running MiXCR on the reads. There are about 7,300 distinct CDR3 sequences in the sample; roughly 88% occur only once, and less than 6.5% lies in the top ten. Germline CDR1 is LGHDT and CDR2 is YNNKEL (reference sequence). CDR3 size: 13 residues. Trimming took 0 bases from V and 7 from J, leaving 9 bases between them.

This sequence joins TRBV3-1 and TRBJ1-2, with D unclear. The receptor was derived from a human donor with advanced metastatic prostate, ovarian, gallbladder or colorectal cancer (not recorded which). This table probably holds off-target reads from a library built for another chain. CDR3 sequence: CASSQEQARGYTF. In DNA form, the CDR3 reads TGTGCCAGCAGCCAAGAGCAGGCCCGTGGCTACACCTTC.